This T cell receptor beta chain originates from a study of blood T cell repertoires in COVID-19. Trimming cost V 5 bases and J 5 bases, with 18 bases left between them. CDR3 length: 15 amino acids. Germline CDR1 SEHNR, CDR2 FQNEAQ (reference sequence). The assay was immunoSEQ multiplex PCR, and TCRdb's table has in-frame clones only and misses some. The sample holds 90,000 to 120,000 clones; less than 85% are singletons and the top ten take about 2%. Sequencing was performed on peripheral blood. The receptor comes from a woman aged 40 to 50 with acute or convalescent COVID-19. The chain joins TRBV7-9 to TRBJ1-1; maybe TRBD1 (6 bases). As DNA, the CDR3 is TGTGCCAGCAGCCCCGGACAGATTACGGGTACTGAAGCTTTCTTT. Amino acids: CASSPGQITGTEAFF.